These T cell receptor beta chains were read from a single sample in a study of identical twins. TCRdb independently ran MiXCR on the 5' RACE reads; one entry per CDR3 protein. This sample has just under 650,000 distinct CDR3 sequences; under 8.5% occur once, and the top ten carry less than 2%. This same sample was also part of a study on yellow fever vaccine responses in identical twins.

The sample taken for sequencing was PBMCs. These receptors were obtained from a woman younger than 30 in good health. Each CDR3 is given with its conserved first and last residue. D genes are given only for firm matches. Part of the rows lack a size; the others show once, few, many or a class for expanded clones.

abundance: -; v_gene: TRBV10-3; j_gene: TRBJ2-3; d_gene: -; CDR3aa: CATRRGLTAGSTDTQYF; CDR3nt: TGTGCCACCCGGAGAGGGTTGACAGCAGGGAGCACAGATACGCAGTATTTT
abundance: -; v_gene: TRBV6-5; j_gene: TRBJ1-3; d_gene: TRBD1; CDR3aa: CASSSTGGTPGNTIYF; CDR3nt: TGTGCCAGCAGTTCGACAGGGGGTACGCCTGGAAACACCATATATTTT
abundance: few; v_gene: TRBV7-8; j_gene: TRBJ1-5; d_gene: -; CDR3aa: CASSILNYGQVNQPQHF; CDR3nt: TGTGCCAGCAGCATACTCAACTACGGACAAGTCAATCAGCCCCAGCATTTT
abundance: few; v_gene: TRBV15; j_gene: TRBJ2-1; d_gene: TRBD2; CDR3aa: CATSRDFAGGHNEQFF; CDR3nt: TGTGCCACCAGCAGAGATTTCGCGGGAGGCCACAATGAGCAGTTCTTC
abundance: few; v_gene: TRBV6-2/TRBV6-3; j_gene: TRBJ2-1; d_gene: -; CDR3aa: CASTPLVVGYNEQFF; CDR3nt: TGTGCCAGCACCCCTCTAGTAGTGGGCTACAATGAGCAGTTCTTC
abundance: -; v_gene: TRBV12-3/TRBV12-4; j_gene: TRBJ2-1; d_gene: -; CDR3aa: CASTGLNNEQFF; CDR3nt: TGTGCCAGCACCGGCCTGAACAATGAGCAGTTCTTC
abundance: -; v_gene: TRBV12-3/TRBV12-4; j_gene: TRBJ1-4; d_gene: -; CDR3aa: CASTSEREKLFF; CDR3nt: TGTGCCAGCACGAGCGAACGGGAAAAACTGTTTTTT
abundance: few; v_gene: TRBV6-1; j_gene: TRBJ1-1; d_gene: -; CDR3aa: CATLRVRNTEAFF; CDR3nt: TGTGCCACGTTGAGGGTTCGGAACACTGAAGCTTTCTTT
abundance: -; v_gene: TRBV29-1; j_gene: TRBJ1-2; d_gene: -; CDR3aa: CSVEDRRESYGYTF; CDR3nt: TGCAGCGTTGAAGATCGTAGAGAATCCTATGGCTACACCTTC
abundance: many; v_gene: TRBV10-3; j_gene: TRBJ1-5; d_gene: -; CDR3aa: CAISDEGANQPQHF; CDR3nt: TGTGCCATCAGTGACGAAGGGGCCAATCAGCCCCAGCATTTT
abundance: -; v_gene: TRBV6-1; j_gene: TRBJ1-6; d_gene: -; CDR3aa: CASRENRDNSPLHF; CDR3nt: TGTGCCAGCAGGGAGAATCGGGATAATTCACCCCTCCACTTT
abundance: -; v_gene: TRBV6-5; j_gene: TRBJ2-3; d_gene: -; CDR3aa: CASSYLRDTDTQYF; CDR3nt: TGTGCCAGCAGTTACCTGCGGGACACAGATACGCAGTATTTT
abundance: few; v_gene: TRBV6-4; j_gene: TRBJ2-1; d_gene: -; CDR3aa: CASSDSESNEQFF; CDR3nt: TGTGCCAGCAGTGACTCGGAGAGCAATGAGCAGTTCTTC
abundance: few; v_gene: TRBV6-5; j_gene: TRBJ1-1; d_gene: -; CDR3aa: CASSYDRDTDEAFF; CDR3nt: TGTGCCAGCAGTTACGACCGGGACACCGATGAAGCTTTCTTT
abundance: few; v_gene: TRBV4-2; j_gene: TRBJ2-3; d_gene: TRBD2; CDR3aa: CASSHPPGTSGFTDTQYF; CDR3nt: TGTGCCAGCAGCCACCCTCCCGGGACTAGCGGGTTCACAGATACGCAGTATTTT
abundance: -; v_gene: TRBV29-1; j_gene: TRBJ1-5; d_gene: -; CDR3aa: CSASTGTSNQPQHF; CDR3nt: TGCAGCGCCAGTACAGGGACTAGCAATCAGCCCCAGCATTTT
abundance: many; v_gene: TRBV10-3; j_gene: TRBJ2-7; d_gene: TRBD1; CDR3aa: CAISAGQGGEQYF; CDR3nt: TGTGCCATCAGTGCGGGACAGGGGGGCGAGCAGTACTTC
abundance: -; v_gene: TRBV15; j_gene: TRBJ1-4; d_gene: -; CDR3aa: CATSGPSVVDLGGEKLFF; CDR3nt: TGTGCCACCAGCGGCCCCTCGGTTGTGGACCTTGGTGGTGAAAAACTGTTTTTT